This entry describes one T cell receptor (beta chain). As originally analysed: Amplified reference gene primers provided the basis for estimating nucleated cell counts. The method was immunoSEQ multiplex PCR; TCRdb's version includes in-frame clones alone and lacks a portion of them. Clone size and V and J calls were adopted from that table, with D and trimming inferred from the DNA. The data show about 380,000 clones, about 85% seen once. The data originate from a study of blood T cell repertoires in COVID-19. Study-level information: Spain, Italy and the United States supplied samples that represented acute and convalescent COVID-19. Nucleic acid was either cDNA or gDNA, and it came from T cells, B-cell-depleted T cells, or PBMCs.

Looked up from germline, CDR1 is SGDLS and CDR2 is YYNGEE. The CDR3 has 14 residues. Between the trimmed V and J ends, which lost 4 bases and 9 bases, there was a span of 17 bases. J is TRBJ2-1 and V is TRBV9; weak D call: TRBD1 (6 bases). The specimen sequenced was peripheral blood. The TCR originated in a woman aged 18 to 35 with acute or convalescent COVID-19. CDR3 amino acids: CASSTTGLTGEQFF. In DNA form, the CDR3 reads TGTGCCAGCAGCACAACAGGGTTGACGGGTGAGCAGTTCTTC.